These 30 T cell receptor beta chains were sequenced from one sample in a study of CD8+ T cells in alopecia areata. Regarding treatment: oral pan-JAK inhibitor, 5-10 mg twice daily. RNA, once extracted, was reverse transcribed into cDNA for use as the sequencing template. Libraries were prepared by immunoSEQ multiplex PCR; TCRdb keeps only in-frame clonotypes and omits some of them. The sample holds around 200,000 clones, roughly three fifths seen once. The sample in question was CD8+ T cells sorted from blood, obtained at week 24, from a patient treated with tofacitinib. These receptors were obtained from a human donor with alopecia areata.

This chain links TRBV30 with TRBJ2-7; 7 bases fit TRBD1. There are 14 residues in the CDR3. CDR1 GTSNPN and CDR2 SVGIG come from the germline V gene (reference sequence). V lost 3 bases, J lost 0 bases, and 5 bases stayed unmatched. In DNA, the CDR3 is TGTGCCTGGAGCGGGACAGACACCTCCTACGAGCAGTACTTC. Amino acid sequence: CAWSGTDTSYEQYF.

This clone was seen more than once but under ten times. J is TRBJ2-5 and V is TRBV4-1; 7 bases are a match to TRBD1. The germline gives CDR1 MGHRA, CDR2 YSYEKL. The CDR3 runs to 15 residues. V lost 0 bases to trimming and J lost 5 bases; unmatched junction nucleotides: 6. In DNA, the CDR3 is TGCGCCAGCAGCCAAGATCAGGGGGACGGGGAGACCCAGTACTTC. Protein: CASSQDQGDGETQYF.

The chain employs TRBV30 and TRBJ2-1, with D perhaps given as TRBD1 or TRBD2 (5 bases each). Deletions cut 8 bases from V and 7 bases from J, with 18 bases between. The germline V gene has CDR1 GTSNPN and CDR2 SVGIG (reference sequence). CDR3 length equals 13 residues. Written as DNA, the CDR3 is TGTGCCGCCACCTCCGGGACCATGAATGAGCAGTTCTTC. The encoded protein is CAATSGTMNEQFF. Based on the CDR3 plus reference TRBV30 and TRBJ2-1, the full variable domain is SQTIHQWPATLVQPVGSPLSLECTVEGTSNPNLYWYRQAAGRGLQLLFYSVGIGQISSEVPQNLSASRPQDRQFILSSKKLLLSDSGFYLCAATSGTMNEQFFGPGTRLTVL.

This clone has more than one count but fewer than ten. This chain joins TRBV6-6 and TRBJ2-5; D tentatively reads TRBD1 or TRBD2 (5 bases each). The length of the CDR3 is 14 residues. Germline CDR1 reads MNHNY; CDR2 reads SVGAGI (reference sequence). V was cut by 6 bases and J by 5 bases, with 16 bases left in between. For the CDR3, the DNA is TGTGCCAGCAGCTGGGTGGGACCGTCGGAGACCCAGTACTTC. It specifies CASSWVGPSETQYF.

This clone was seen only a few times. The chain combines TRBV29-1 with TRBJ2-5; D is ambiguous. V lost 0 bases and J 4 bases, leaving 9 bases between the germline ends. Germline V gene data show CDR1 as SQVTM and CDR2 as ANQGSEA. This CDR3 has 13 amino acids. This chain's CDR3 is CSVEENRRETQYF. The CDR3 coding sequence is TGCAGCGTTGAAGAGAACAGAAGAGAGACCCAGTACTTC.

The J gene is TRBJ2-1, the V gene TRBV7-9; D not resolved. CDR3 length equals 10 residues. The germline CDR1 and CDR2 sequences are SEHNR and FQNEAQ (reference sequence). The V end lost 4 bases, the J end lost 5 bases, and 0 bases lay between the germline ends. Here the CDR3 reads CASSYNEQFF. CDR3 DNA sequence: TGTGCCAGCAGCTACAATGAGCAGTTCTTC. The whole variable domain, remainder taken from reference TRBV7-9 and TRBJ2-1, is DTGVSQNPRHKITKRGQNVTFRCDPISEHNRLYWYRQTLGQGPEFLTYFQNEAQLEKSRLLSDRFSAERPKGSFSTLEIQRTEQGDSAMYLCASSYNEQFFGPGTRLTVL.

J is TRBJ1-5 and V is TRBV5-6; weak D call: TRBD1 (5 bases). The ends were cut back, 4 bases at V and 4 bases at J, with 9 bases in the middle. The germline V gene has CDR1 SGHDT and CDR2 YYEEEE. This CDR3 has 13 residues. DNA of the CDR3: TGTGCCAGCAGCCTGGGGGTTAATCAGCCCCAGCATTTT. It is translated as CASSLGVNQPQHF.

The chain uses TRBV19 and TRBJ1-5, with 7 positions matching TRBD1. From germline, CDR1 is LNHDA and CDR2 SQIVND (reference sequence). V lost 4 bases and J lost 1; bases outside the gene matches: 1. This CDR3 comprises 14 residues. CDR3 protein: CASSRTGSNQPQHF. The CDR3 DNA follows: TGTGCCAGTAGTAGGACAGGAAGCAATCAGCCCCAGCATTTT.

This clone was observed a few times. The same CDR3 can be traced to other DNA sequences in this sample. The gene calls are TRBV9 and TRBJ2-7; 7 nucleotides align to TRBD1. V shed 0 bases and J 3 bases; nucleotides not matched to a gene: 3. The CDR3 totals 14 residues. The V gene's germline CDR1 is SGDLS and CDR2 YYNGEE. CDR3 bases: TGTGCCAGCAGCGTAGGTTCAGGGGGCTACGAGCAGTACTTC. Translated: CASSVGSGGYEQYF.

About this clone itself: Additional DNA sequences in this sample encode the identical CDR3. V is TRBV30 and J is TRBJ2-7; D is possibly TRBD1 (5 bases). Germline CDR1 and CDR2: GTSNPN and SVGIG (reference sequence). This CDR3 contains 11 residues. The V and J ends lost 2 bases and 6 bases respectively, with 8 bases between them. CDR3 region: CAWSRGLEQYF. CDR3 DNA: TGTGCCTGGAGTAGGGGTCTCGAGCAGTACTTC.

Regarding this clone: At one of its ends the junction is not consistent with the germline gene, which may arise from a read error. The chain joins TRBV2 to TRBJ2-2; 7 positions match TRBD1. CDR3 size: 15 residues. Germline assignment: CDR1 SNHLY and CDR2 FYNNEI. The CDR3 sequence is CASSEDRAEVGELFF. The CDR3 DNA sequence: TGTGCCAGCAGCGAAGACAGGGCCGAAGTCGGGGAGCTGTTTTTT. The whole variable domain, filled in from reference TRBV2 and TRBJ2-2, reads EPEVTQTPSHQVTQMGQEVILRCVPISNHLYFYWYRQILGQKVEFLVSFYNNEISEKSEIFDDQFSVERPDGSNFTLKIRSTKLEDSAMYFCASSEDRAEVGELFFGEGSRLTVL.

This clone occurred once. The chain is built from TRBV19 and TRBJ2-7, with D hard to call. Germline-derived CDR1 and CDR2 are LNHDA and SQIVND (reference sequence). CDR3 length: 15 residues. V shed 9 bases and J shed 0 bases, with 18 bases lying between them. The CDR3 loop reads CARLGCDRVSYEQYF. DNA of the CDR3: TGTGCCAGGTTGGGATGCGACCGGGTCTCCTACGAGCAGTACTTC.

Here the CDR3 reads CASSLSYSQPQHF. The CDR3 coding sequence is TGTGCCAGCAGTTTATCGTATTCCCAGCCCCAGCATTTT. The genes are TRBV27 and TRBJ1-5, with D uncertain. The CDR3 runs 13 residues. Germline V CDR1 and CDR2: MNHEY, SMNVEV (reference sequence). Trimming left V 0 bases short and J 7 bases short, with 7 bases between.

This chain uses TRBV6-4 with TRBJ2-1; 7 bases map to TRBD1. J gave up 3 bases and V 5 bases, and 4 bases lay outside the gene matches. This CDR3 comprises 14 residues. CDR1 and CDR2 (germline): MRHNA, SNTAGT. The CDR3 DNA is TGTGCCAGCAGTCCCCGGGACAGCTACAATGAGCAGTTCTTC. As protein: CASSPRDSYNEQFF.

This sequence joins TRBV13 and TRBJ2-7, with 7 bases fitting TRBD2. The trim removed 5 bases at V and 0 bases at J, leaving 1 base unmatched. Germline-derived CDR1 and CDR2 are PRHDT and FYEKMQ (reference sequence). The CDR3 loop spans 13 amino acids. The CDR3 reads CASSRGGSYEQYF. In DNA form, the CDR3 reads TGTGCCAGCAGCCGCGGGGGCTCCTACGAGCAGTACTTC.

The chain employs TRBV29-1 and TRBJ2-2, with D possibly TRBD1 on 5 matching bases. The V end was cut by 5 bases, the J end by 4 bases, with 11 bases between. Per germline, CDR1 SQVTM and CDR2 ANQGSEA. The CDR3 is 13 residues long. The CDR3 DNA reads TGCAGCGTTCACTACACAGGCACCGGGGAGCTGTTTTTT. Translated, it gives CSVHYTGTGELFF.

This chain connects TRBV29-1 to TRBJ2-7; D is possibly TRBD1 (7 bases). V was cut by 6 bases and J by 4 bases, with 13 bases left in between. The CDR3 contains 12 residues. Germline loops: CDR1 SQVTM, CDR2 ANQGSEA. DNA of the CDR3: TGCAGCGTCCCGGGGGACAGTTACGAGCAGTACTTC. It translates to CSVPGDSYEQYF.

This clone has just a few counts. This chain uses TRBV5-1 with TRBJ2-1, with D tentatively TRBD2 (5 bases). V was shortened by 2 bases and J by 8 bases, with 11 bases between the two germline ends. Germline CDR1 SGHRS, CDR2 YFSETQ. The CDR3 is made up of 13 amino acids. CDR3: CASSFFGGDEQFF. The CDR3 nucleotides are TGCGCCAGCAGCTTCTTTGGAGGTGATGAGCAGTTCTTC. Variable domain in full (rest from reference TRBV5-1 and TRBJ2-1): KAGVTQTPRYLIKTRGQQVTLSCSPISGHRSVSWYQQTPGQGLQFLFEYFSETQRNKGNFPGRFSGRQFSNSRSEMNVSTLELGDSALYLCASSFFGGDEQFFGPGTRLTVL.

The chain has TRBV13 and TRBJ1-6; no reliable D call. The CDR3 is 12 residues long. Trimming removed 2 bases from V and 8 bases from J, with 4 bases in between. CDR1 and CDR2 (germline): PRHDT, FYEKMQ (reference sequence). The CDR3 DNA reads TGTGCCAGCAGCTTACGAGATTCACCCCTCCACTTT. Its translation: CASSLRDSPLHF. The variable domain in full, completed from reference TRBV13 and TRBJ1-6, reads AAGVIQSPRHLIKEKRETATLKCYPIPRHDTVYWYQQGPGQDPQFLISFYEKMQSDKGSIPDRFSAQQFSDYHSELNMSSLELGDSALYFCASSLRDSPLHFGNGTRLTVT.

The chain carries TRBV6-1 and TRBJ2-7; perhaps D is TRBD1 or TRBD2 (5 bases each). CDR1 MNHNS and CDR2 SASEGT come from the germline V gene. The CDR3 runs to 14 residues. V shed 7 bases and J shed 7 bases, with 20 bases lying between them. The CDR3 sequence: CASTGFSLEGEQYF. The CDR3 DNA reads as TGTGCCAGCACAGGGTTTTCCCTTGAGGGAGAGCAGTACTTC.

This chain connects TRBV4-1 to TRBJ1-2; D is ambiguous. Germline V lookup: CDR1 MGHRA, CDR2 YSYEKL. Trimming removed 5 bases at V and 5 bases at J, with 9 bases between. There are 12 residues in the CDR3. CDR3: CASSVAGYGYTF. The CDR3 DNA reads TGCGCCAGCAGCGTTGCGGGGTATGGCTACACCTTC.

The CDR3 spells CASSTLPGQQETQYF. CDR3 DNA sequence: TGCGCCAGCAGCACCCTCCCGGGACAGCAAGAGACCCAGTACTTC. The chain uses TRBV5-1 and TRBJ2-5, with 7 nucleotides matching TRBD1. CDR1 and CDR2 (germline): SGHRS, YFSETQ. This CDR3 spans 15 amino acids. V lost 4 bases to trimming and J lost 2 bases; unmatched junction nucleotides: 8.

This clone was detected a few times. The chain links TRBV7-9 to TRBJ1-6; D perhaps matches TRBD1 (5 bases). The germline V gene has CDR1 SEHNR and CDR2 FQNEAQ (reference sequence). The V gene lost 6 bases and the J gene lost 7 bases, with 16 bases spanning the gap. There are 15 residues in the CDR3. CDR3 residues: CASSRYRGYNSPLHF. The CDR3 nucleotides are TGTGCCAGCAGTCGTTATAGGGGTTACAATTCACCCCTCCACTTT.

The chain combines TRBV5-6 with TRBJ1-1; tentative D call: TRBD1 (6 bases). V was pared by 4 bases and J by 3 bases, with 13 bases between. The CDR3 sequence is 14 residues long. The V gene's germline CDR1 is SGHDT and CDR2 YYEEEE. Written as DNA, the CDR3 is TGTGCCAGCAGCCCGATACAGGGAGACACTGAAGCTTTCTTT. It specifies CASSPIQGDTEAFF.

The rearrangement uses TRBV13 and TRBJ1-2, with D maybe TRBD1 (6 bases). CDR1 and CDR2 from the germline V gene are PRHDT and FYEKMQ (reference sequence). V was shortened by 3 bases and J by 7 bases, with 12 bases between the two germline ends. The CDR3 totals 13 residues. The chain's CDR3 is CASSFGGLSGYTF. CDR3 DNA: TGTGCCAGCAGCTTCGGGGGCTTATCTGGCTACACCTTC.

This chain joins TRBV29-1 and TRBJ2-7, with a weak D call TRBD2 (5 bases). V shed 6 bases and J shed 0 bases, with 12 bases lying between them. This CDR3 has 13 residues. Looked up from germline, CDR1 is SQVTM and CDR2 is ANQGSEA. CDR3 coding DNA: TGCAGCGTCCGTTCGGGGAGCTCCTACGAGCAGTACTTC. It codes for CSVRSGSSYEQYF.

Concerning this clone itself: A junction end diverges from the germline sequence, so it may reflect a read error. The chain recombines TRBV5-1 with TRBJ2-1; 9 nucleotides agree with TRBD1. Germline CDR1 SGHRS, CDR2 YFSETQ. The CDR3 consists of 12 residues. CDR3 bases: TGCGCCAGCAGCTTGGGAGGGACAGGGACCGTCTTC. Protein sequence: CASSLGGTGTVF.

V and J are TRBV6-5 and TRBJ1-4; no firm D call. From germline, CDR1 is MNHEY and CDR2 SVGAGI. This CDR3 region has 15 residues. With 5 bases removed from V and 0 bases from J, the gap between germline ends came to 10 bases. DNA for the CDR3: TGTGCCAGCAGTCTGGGAAGGGCAACTAATGAAAAACTGTTTTTT. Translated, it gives CASSLGRATNEKLFF.

The CDR3 loop reads CSVVGVGGQETQYF. Written as DNA, the CDR3 is TGCAGCGTTGTTGGAGTTGGGGGCCAAGAGACCCAGTACTTC. The chain joins TRBV29-1 to TRBJ2-5, with D perhaps given as TRBD1 or TRBD2 (5 bases each). The germline CDR1 and CDR2 sequences are SQVTM and ANQGSEA. Trimming removed 4 bases at V and 1 base at J, with 13 bases between. The CDR3 length is 14 residues. Full variable domain (missing parts from reference TRBV29-1 and TRBJ2-5): SAVISQKPSRDICQRGTSLTIQCQVDSQVTMMFWYRQQPGQSLTLIATANQGSEATYESGFVIDKFPISRPNLTFSTLTVSNMSPEDSSIYLCSVVGVGGQETQYFGPGTRLLVL.

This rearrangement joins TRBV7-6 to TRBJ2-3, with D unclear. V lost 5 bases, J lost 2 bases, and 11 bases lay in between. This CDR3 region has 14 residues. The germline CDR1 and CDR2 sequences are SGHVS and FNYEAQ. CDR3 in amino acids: CASSLPENTDTQYF. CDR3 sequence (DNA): TGTGCCAGCAGCCTCCCGGAGAACACAGATACGCAGTATTTT.